The entry below describes one T cell receptor beta chain. A much larger clone differs from this one at a single base, so this may be a read error. A read error is likely, as this CDR3 ends without the conserved phenylalanine or tryptophan. The data stem from a study of kidney transplant recipient with SARS-CoV-2 infection. Trimming removed 1 base from V and 3 bases from J; junction bases left unmatched: 6. This CDR3 has 14 residues. The germline CDR1 and CDR2 sequences are DFQATT and SNEGSKA (reference sequence). TCRdb called the reads again in MiXCR, with one record for every CDR3 protein. The sample includes 200,000 to 250,000 distinct CDR3 sequences, less than 35% of them seen just once.

The material was a blood sample, obtained at baseline and on roughly day 120 from a kidney transplant recipient. The chain links TRBV20-1 to TRBJ2-7; 7 nucleotides agree with TRBD2. The receptor's source is a male patient in his 30s who had COVID-19 and was a kidney transplant recipient. Some T cells may have originated in the graft donor. Here the CDR3 DNA reads TGCAGTGCTAGAGCTCTAGCGGTGAACTACGAGCAGTACCTC. This sequence encodes CSARALAVNYEQYL.